This T cell receptor beta chain derives from a study of T cells after yellow fever vaccination. One entry per CDR3 protein, called by TCRdb with MiXCR from the 5' RACE reads. In the table there are under 300,000 distinct CDR3 sequences, approximately 6.3% of which are singletons. Ten or more counts support this clonotype. Its antigen is as yet unknown. Study-wide findings and caveats: Weaker, the secondary response peaked sooner, at day 5 versus 15. Clonotypes found in both CD4 and CD8 compartments made up a small share. Most primary-vaccination clones reappeared after the booster (96% CD4, about 88% CD8).

Germline loops: CDR1 SGHNT, CDR2 YYREEE (reference sequence). This CDR3 spans 13 amino acids. V lost 4 bases and J lost 2, with 9 bases in between. This clonotype was sampled from a man aged 25 to 45 who received the YFV17D yellow fever vaccine. The starting material was CD4+ T cells sorted from PBMCs, obtained on the day of the yellow fever booster vaccination. The rearrangement links TRBV5-4 to TRBJ2-5, with D tentatively TRBD1 (6 bases). The CDR3 sequence is CASSADRQETQYF. For the CDR3, the DNA is TGTGCCAGCAGCGCTGACAGGCAAGAGACCCAGTACTTC.